This TCR beta chain was captured in a study of Ad26.COV2.S vaccination and SARS-CoV-2 variants. Study-level background: Intramuscular Ad26.COV2.S at 5x10^10 or 1x10^11 viral particles.

Details on this clone: The antigen remains unidentified.

Study outcomes and limitations: An underestimation of total T cell responses may have resulted from the TCR breadth and depth analyses.

Treatment reported: some 20 received Ad26.COV2.S at low or high dose, single or two shots; several received placebo; per-sample allocation not given. Samples analyzed were those drawn on day 63 after the first vaccine or placebo injection. The assay was immunoSEQ multiplex PCR, and TCRdb's table has in-frame clones only and misses some. Here the sample spans about 400,000 clones, 89% being singletons. The sequences come from peripheral blood, collected in a trial of Ad26.COV2.S vaccine versus placebo. The TCR sequence derives from a person between 18 and 59 years old who received the Ad26.COV2.S COVID-19 vaccine or a placebo.

The CDR3 protein is CASSLIGAGTEAFF. The CDR3 DNA follows: TGTGCCAGCAGTTTAATAGGGGCCGGGACTGAAGCTTTCTTT. The V and J genes are TRBV28 and TRBJ1-1, with a possible D match to TRBD1 (5 bases). Germline values: CDR1 MDHEN, CDR2 SYDVKM. The V end lost 2 bases, the J end lost 5 bases, and 12 bases lay between the germline ends. The CDR3 spans 14 residues.